The 20 T cell receptor beta chains presented below share a single source sample, sequenced in a study of blood T cell repertoires in COVID-19. Only in-frame clones appear in the TCRdb table, and some are missing; sequencing was by immunoSEQ multiplex PCR. This table has roughly 92,000 clones, approximately 89% appearing once. Sequencing was carried out using peripheral blood. The source is a man in his fifties or sixties with acute or convalescent COVID-19.

The chain uses TRBV6-5 and TRBJ2-7, with 7 bases lining up with TRBD2. Germline loops: CDR1 MNHEY, CDR2 SVGAGI. CDR3 length: 14 residues. The junction had 5 bases not matched to a gene; V was cut back by 4 bases and J by 2 bases. The CDR3 protein is CASSSASGAYEQYF. CDR3 nucleotides: TGTGCCAGCAGTTCCGCTAGCGGAGCCTACGAGCAGTACTTC.

This chain connects TRBV7-2 to TRBJ2-1; 15 bases line up with TRBD2. The CDR3 runs 15 residues. Trimming cost V 7 bases and J 9 bases; bases outside gene matches: 7. Germline V CDR1 and CDR2: SGHTA, FQGNSA. The CDR3 here is CASNAGLAGGREQFF. In nucleotides, the CDR3 is TGTGCCAGCAACGCGGGACTAGCGGGAGGTCGTGAGCAGTTCTTC.

The chain is built from TRBV10-2 and TRBJ1-1; D ambiguous. The ends were cut back, 2 bases at V and 6 bases at J, with 13 bases in the middle. Germline CDR1 WSHSY, CDR2 SAAADI. This CDR3 contains 14 residues. The CDR3 loop is CASSEVFRGPEAFF. The DNA of the CDR3 is TGCGCCAGCAGTGAGGTCTTCCGCGGTCCTGAAGCTTTCTTT.

The chain recombines TRBV3-1 (or the pseudogene TRBV3-2) with TRBJ1-5; TRBD1 is a possible D gene (5 bases). Germline loops: CDR1 LGHDT, CDR2 YNNKEL (reference sequence). This CDR3 has 17 residues. V was pared by 4 bases and J by 2 bases, with 18 bases between. The CDR3 region is CASSPGTGTGGNQPQHF. In DNA form, the CDR3 reads TGTGCCAGCAGCCCCGGGACGGGGACTGGTGGCAATCAGCCCCAGCATTTT.

This chain connects TRBV9 to TRBJ1-2; possibly TRBD1 for D (6 bases). Germline V gene lookup returns CDR1 SGDLS and CDR2 YYNGEE. Trimming stripped 6 bases from V and 4 bases from J, with 19 bases between. The CDR3 is made up of 15 amino acids. The CDR3 nucleotides read TGTGCCAGCACCCACCAGAGGACAGAGATCTATGGCTACACCTTC. The encoded protein is CASTHQRTEIYGYTF. Using reference TRBV9 and TRBJ1-2 for the parts outside the CDR3, the full variable domain is DSGVTQTPKHLITATGQRVTLRCSPRSGDLSVYWYQQSLDQGLQFLIQYYNGEERAKGNILERFSAQQFPDLHSELNLSSLELGDSALYFCASTHQRTEIYGYTFGSGTRLTVV.

This chain links TRBV7-2 with TRBJ1-5, with D possibly TRBD1 on 6 matching bases. This CDR3 is built from 16 residues. The V gene's germline CDR1 is SGHTA and CDR2 FQGNSA. The V end was cut by 4 bases, the J end by 3 bases, with 16 bases between. The CDR3 spells CASSSHAQGINQPQHF. In DNA, the CDR3 is TGTGCCAGCAGCTCACATGCACAGGGAATCAATCAGCCCCAGCATTTT. The variable domain in full, completed from reference TRBV7-2 and TRBJ1-5, reads GAGVSQSPSNKVTEKGKDVELRCDPISGHTALYWYRQSLGQGLEFLIYFQGNSAPDKSGLPSDRFSAERTGGSVSTLTIQRTQQEDSAVYLCASSSHAQGINQPQHFGDGTRLSIL.

The chain is built from TRBV3-1 (or the pseudogene TRBV3-2) and TRBJ2-7; TRBD2 might be the D (6 bases). Trimming removed 0 bases from V and 6 bases from J, with 15 bases in between. The germline gives CDR1 LGHDT, CDR2 YNNKEL (reference sequence). This CDR3 is built from 15 residues. The CDR3 region is CASSQESGGTREQYF. The CDR3 DNA follows: TGTGCCAGCAGCCAAGAGTCTGGGGGGACCCGCGAGCAGTACTTC.

The chain has TRBV12-5 and TRBJ1-4, with D perhaps matching TRBD1 (6 bases). Germline lookup yields CDR1 LGHNT and CDR2 FRNRAP. V was clipped by 1 base and J by 7 bases, with 13 bases between them. There are 15 residues in the CDR3. The CDR3 protein is CASGLGQVIGEKLFF. The CDR3 nucleotides are TGTGCTAGTGGTTTGGGACAGGTTATCGGTGAAAAACTGTTTTTT.

CDR3 sequence reads: CASRISPDTEAFF. The CDR3 DNA reads as TGTGCCAGCAGAATAAGCCCGGACACTGAAGCTTTCTTT. The rearrangement links TRBV28 to TRBJ1-1; D gene unclear. The V end lost 6 bases, the J end lost 3 bases, and 11 bases lay between the germline ends. Germline CDR1 is MDHEN and CDR2 is SYDVKM. The length of the CDR3 is 13 residues.

The genes are TRBV7-2 and TRBJ2-7, with D possibly TRBD2 on 5 matching bases. Germline CDR1 and CDR2: SGHTA and FQGNSA. V was clipped by 5 bases and J by 2 bases, with 13 bases between them. This CDR3 has 14 amino acids. CDR3 residues: CASSPYTGTYEQYF. CDR3 nucleotides: TGTGCCAGCAGCCCTTACACGGGGACCTACGAGCAGTACTTC.

This clone came up once. V gene TRBV5-1 combines with J gene TRBJ2-3, with 7 bases that match TRBD1. This CDR3 is 16 amino acids long. Trimming removed 0 bases from V and 2 bases from J; junction bases left unmatched: 6. CDR1 and CDR2 from the germline V gene are SGHRS and YFSETQ. CDR3 region: CASSLAPGTDTDTQYF. The CDR3 DNA is TGCGCCAGCAGCTTGGCTCCGGGGACAGACACAGATACGCAGTATTTT. Complete variable domain (other parts from reference TRBV5-1 and TRBJ2-3): KAGVTQTPRYLIKTRGQQVTLSCSPISGHRSVSWYQQTPGQGLQFLFEYFSETQRNKGNFPGRFSGRQFSNSRSEMNVSTLELGDSALYLCASSLAPGTDTDTQYFGPGTRLTVL.

J is TRBJ1-2 and V is TRBV6-5; 12 nucleotides agree with TRBD1. Germline CDR1 is MNHEY and CDR2 is SVGAGI. The V and J ends lost 5 bases and 14 bases, in that order; junction bases with no gene match: 12. The CDR3 is 14 amino acids. This CDR3 is CASSPPPGQGATTF. The CDR3 coding sequence is TGTGCCAGCAGTCCCCCTCCGGGACAGGGGGCTACAACCTTC.

The V call is TRBV5-5, the J call TRBJ2-1; TRBD2 might be the D (5 bases). Germline-derived CDR1 and CDR2 are SGHKS and YYEKEE (reference sequence). This CDR3 spans 19 amino acids. Trimming removed 5 bases from V and 0 bases from J, with 24 bases in between. The CDR3 bases are TGTGCCAGCAGGGTTGCGCTGGGTGAAAGCGGCCTCTCCTACAATGAGCAGTTCTTC. This sequence encodes CASRVALGESGLSYNEQFF.

This clone was observed a single time. The rearrangement joins TRBV7-2 to TRBJ1-5; 12 nucleotides line up with TRBD1. The CDR3 has 16 amino acids. Unmatched junction bases numbered 9, after V lost 5 bases and J lost 7 bases. Looked up from germline, CDR1 is SGHTA and CDR2 is FQGNSA. The chain's CDR3 is CASSLGTGGVKQPQHF. CDR3 bases: TGTGCCAGCAGCCTTGGGACAGGGGGCGTGAAACAGCCCCAGCATTTT.

The rearrangement uses TRBV19 and TRBJ1-5; 11 bases align to TRBD1. Germline V gene data show CDR1 as LNHDA and CDR2 as SQIVND (reference sequence). The CDR3 extends over 14 amino acids. Germline trimming cut 3 bases from V and 11 bases from J; bases unmatched to any gene: 6. The DNA of the CDR3 is TGTGCCAGTAGTATCGGACAGGGGGCAGTGGCCCAGCATTTT. It encodes CASSIGQGAVAQHF.

The rearrangement uses TRBV24-1 and TRBJ1-1; D is possibly TRBD1 (6 bases). Trimming removed 5 bases from V and 10 bases from J, with 19 bases in between. From germline, CDR1 is KGHDR and CDR2 SFDVKD. The CDR3 sequence is 14 residues long. CDR3 in amino acids: CATSAAWGTSGAFF. The CDR3 nucleotides are TGTGCCACCAGTGCCGCATGGGGGACATCGGGAGCTTTCTTT.

The rearrangement uses TRBV29-1 and TRBJ2-1; 7 nucleotides match TRBD1. With 7 bases clipped from V and 8 bases from J, the junction kept 8 bases outside the gene matches. The CDR3 covers 12 residues. Germline CDR1 is SQVTM and CDR2 is ANQGSEA. The CDR3 reads CSALGQVDEQFF. The CDR3 coding sequence is TGCAGCGCCCTAGGACAGGTCGATGAGCAGTTCTTC.

The chain employs TRBV27 and TRBJ1-2, with a possible D match to TRBD1 (5 bases). The V and J ends lost 2 bases and 4 bases respectively, with 14 bases between them. The germline gives CDR1 MNHEY, CDR2 SMNVEV (reference sequence). The CDR3 spans 15 residues. The DNA for the CDR3 is TGTGCCAGCAGTTTACTGGGGCAGCCTATCTATGGCTACACCTTC. Encoded protein: CASSLLGQPIYGYTF.

This clone was recorded a few times. The chain joins TRBV6-5 to TRBJ1-2, with D hard to call. CDR3 length: 16 amino acids. Trimming cost V 2 bases and J 0 bases, with 13 bases left between them. Germline CDR1 reads MNHEY; CDR2 reads SVGAGI. This CDR3 reads CASSYVGLQANYGYTF. The DNA for the CDR3 is TGTGCCAGCAGTTACGTGGGCCTTCAAGCTAACTATGGCTACACCTTC.

The J gene is TRBJ2-3, the V gene TRBV29-1; 8 bases agree with TRBD1. This CDR3 is built from 13 residues. Trimming removed 3 bases from V and 4 bases from J; junction bases left unmatched: 3. The germline gives CDR1 SQVTM, CDR2 ANQGSEA. The CDR3 sequence: CSVDQGQADTQYF. In DNA, the CDR3 is TGCAGCGTTGACCAGGGACAGGCAGATACGCAGTATTTT.